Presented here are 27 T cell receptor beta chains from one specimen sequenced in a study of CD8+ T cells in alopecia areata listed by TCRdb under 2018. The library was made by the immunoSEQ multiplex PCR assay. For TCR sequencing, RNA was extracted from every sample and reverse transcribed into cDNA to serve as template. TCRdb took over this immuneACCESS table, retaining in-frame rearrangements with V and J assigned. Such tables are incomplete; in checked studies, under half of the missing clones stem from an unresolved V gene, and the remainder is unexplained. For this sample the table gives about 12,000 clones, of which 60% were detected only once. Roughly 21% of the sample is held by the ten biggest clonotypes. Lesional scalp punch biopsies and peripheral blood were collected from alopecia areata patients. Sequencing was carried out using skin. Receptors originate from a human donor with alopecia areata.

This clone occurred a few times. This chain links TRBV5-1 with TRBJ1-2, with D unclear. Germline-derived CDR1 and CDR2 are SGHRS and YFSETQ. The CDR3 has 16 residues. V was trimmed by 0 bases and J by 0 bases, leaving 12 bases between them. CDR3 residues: CASSLVAGPTNYGYTF. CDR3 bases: TGCGCCAGCAGCTTGGTCGCAGGCCCCACTAACTATGGCTACACCTTC.

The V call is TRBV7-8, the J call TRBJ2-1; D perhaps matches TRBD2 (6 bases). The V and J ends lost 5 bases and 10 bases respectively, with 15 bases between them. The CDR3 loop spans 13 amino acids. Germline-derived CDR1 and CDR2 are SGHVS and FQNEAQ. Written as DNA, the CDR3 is TGTGCCAGCAGCACGGGACTTCAGAGGGAGCAGTTCTTC. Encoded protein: CASSTGLQREQFF.

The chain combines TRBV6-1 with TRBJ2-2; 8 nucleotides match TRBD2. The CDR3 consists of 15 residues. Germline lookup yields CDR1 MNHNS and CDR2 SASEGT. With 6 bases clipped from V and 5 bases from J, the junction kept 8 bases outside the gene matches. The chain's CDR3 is CASSPGTRNTGELFF. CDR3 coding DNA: TGTGCCAGCAGCCCCGGGACTAGGAATACCGGGGAGCTGTTTTTT.

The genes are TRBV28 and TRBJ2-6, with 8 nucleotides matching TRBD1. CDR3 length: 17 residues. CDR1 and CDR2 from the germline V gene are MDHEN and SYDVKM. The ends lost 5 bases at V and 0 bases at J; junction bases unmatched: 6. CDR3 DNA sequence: TGTGCCAGCAGTACAGGGGGAGACGTCTCTGGGGCCAACGTCCTGACTTTC. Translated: CASSTGGDVSGANVLTF.

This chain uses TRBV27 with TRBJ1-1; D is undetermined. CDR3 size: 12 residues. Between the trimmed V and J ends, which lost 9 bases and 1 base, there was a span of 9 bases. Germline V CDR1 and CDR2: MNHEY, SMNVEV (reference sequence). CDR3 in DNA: TGTGCCAGTTCCCATAGGAACACTGAAGCTTTCTTT. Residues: CASSHRNTEAFF.

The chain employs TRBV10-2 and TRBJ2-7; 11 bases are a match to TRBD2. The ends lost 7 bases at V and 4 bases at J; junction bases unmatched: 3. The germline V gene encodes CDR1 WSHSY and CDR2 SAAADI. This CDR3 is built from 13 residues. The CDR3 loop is CASKGLAVYEQYF. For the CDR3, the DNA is TGCGCCAGCAAGGGACTAGCGGTTTACGAGCAGTACTTC.

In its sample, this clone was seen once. CDR3 protein: CASRGQGAPEAFF. CDR3 coding DNA: TGTGCCAGTAGGGGACAGGGGGCTCCTGAAGCTTTCTTT. This chain joins TRBV19 and TRBJ1-1, with TRBD1 matching 12 bases. The J segment lost 6 bases and the V segment lost 6 bases, leaving 2 bases of the junction unmatched. Per the germline V gene, CDR1 is LNHDA and CDR2 is SQIVND (reference sequence). There are 13 residues in the CDR3.

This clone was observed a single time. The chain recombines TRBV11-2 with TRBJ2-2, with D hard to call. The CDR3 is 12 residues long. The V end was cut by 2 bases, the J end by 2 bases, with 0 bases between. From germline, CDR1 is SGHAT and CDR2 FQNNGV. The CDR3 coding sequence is TGTGCCAGCAGCTTAAACACCGGGGAGCTGTTTTTT. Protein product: CASSLNTGELFF. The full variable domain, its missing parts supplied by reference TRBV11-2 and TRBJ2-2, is EAGVAQSPRYKIIEKRQSVAFWCNPISGHATLYWYQQILGQGPKLLIQFQNNGVVDDSQLPKDRFSAERLKGVDSTLKIQPAKLEDSAVYLCASSLNTGELFFGEGSRLTVL.

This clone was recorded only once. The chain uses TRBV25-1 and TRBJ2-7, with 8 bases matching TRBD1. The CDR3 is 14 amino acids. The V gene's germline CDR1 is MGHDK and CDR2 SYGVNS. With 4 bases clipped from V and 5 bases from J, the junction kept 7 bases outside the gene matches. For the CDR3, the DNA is TGTGCCAGCAGTGCACGGACAGGGTCTGACGAGCAGTACTTC. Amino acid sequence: CASSARTGSDEQYF.

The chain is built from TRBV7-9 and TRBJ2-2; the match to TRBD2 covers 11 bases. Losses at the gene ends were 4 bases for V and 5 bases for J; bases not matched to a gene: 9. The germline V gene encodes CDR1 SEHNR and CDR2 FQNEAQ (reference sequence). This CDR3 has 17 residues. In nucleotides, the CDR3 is TGTGCCAGCAGCTCCCCCCTCGGACTAGCGGGTACCGGGGAGCTGTTTTTT. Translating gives CASSSPLGLAGTGELFF.

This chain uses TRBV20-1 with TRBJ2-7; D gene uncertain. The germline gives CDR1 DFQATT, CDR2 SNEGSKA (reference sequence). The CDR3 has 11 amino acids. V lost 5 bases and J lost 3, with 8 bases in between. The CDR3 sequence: CSASQSYEQYF. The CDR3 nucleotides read TGCAGTGCTTCCCAGAGCTACGAGCAGTACTTC.

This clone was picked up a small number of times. The CDR3 DNA reads TGTGCTAGTGGCCCGGGACAGCCGGGGGAAAAACTGTTTTTT. It is translated as CASGPGQPGEKLFF. J is TRBJ1-4 and V is TRBV12-5; 7 positions match TRBD1. Germline V gene lookup returns CDR1 LGHNT and CDR2 FRNRAP. The CDR3 runs 14 residues. V lost 6 bases and J lost 8; bases outside the gene matches: 9. Full variable domain (remainder filled in from reference TRBV12-5 and TRBJ1-4): DARVTQTPRHKVTEMGQEVTMRCQPILGHNTVFWYRQTMMQGLELLAYFRNRAPLDDSGMPKDRFSAEMPDATLATLKIQPSEPRDSAVYFCASGPGQPGEKLFFGSGTQLSVL.

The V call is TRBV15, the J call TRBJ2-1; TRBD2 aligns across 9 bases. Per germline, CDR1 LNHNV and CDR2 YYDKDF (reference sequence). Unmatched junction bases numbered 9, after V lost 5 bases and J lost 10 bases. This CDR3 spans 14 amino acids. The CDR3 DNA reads TGTGCCACCAGCCCGGGCGCTAGCGGGATGGAGCAGTTCTTC. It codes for CATSPGASGMEQFF.

The CDR3 protein is CASSLEWSSYEQYF. DNA of the CDR3: TGCGCCAGCAGCTTGGAATGGAGCTCCTACGAGCAGTACTTC. The chain carries TRBV5-1 and TRBJ2-7; no definite D call. CDR1 and CDR2 from the germline V gene are SGHRS and YFSETQ. The CDR3 consists of 14 residues. Trimming left V 0 bases short and J 0 bases short, with 7 bases between.

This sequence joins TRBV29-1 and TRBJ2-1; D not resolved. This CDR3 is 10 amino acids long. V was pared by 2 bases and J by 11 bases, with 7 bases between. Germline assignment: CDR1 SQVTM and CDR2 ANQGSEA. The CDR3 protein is CSVEQEKQFF. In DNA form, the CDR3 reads TGCAGCGTTGAACAGGAGAAGCAGTTCTTC.

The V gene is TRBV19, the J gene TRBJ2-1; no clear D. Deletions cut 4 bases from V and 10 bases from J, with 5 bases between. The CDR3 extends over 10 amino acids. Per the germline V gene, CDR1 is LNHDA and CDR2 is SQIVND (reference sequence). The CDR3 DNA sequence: TGTGCCAGTAGTAGTAGGGAGCAGTTCTTC. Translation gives CASSSREQFF.

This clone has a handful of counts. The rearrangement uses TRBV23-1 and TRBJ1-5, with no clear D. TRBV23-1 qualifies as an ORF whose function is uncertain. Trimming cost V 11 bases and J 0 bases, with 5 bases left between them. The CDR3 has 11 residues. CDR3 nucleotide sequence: TGCGCCTATTATAGCAATCAGCCCCAGCATTTT. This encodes CAYYSNQPQHF.

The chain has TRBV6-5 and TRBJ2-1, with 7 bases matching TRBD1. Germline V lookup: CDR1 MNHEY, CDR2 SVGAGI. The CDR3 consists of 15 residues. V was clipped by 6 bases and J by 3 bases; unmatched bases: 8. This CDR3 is CASRPYGTDYNEQFF. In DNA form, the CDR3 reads TGTGCCAGCAGACCTTACGGGACAGACTACAATGAGCAGTTCTTC.

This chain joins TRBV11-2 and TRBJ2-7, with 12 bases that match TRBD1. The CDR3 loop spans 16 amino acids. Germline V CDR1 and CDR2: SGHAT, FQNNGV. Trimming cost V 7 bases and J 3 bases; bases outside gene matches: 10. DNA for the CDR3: TGTGCCAGCAAACCCAACCGGGACAGGGGGCACTACGAGCAGTACTTC. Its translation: CASKPNRDRGHYEQYF. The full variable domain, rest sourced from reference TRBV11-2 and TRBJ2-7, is EAGVAQSPRYKIIEKRQSVAFWCNPISGHATLYWYQQILGQGPKLLIQFQNNGVVDDSQLPKDRFSAERLKGVDSTLKIQPAKLEDSAVYLCASKPNRDRGHYEQYFGPGTRLTVT.

The CDR3 bases are TGCGCCAGCAGCCAAGAAAAACTAGCGGACAACAATGAGCAGTTCTTC. Translating it yields CASSQEKLADNNEQFF. The chain recombines TRBV4-1 with TRBJ2-1; 8 bases are shared with TRBD2. The CDR3 consists of 16 residues. J lost 5 bases, V lost 0 bases, and 6 bases had no gene match. Germline-derived CDR1 and CDR2 are MGHRA and YSYEKL.

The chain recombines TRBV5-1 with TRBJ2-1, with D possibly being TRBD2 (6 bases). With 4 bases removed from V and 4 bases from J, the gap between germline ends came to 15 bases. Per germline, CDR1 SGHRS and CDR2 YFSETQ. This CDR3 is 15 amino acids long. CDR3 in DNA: TGCGCCAGCAGCCTTGACGCGGGACCTTACAATGAGCAGTTCTTC. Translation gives CASSLDAGPYNEQFF.

The CDR3 nucleotides read TGCAGCATCCGACAGGGAGGAAAGGACTACGAGCAGTACTTC. Translation gives CSIRQGGKDYEQYF. The V and J genes are TRBV29-1 and TRBJ2-7, with D perhaps matching TRBD1 (7 bases). V lost 8 bases, J lost 3 bases, and 20 bases lay in between. This CDR3 is 14 amino acids long. Germline CDR1 SQVTM, CDR2 ANQGSEA.

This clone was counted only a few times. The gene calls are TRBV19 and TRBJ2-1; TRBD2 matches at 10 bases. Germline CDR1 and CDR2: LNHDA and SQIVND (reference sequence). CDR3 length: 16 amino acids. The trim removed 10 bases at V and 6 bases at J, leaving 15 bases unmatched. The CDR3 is CATTRVAGGQGNEQFF. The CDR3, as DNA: TGTGCCACTACCAGGGTAGCGGGAGGTCAGGGCAATGAGCAGTTCTTC.

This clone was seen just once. CDR3 nucleotide sequence: TGTGCCAGCAGGGCACAGGGGGACAAACCGCAGCAGTACTTC. Translation: CASRAQGDKPQQYF. The chain links TRBV7-9 to TRBJ2-7; TRBD1 matches at 8 bases. Per germline, CDR1 SEHNR and CDR2 FQNEAQ (reference sequence). Trimming cost V 6 bases and J 8 bases; bases outside gene matches: 12. This CDR3 is 14 amino acids long.

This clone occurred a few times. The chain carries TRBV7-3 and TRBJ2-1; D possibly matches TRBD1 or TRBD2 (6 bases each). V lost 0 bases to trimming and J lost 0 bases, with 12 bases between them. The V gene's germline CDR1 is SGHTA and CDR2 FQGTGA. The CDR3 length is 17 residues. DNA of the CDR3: TGTGCCAGCAGCTTAACGGGGGCCGGGAGCTCCTACAATGAGCAGTTCTTC. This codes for CASSLTGAGSSYNEQFF.

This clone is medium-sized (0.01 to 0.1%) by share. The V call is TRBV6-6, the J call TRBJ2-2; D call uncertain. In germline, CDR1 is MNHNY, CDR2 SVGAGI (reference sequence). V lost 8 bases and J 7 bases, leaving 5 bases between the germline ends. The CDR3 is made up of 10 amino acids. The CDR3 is CASGIGELFF. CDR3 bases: TGTGCCAGCGGAATCGGGGAGCTGTTTTTT.

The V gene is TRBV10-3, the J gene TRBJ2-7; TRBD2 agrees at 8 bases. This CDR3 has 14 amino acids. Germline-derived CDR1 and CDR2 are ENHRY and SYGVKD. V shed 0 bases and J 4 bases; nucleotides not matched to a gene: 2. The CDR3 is CAISESTGGYEQYF. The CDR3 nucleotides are TGTGCCATCAGTGAGTCGACGGGGGGGTACGAGCAGTACTTC.